Following are 29 T cell receptor beta chains from one sample sequenced in a study of blood T cell repertoires in COVID-19. Method: immunoSEQ multiplex PCR; TCRdb's copy keeps in-frame clones and lacks some. The top ten clones hold more than 3% of a sample with 350,000 to 450,000 clones, 85% of them seen once. Sequenced sample: peripheral blood. These receptors all come from a woman aged 18-30 years with acute or convalescent COVID-19.

This clone was detected only a few times. The chain uses TRBV12-1 and TRBJ2-7; the table's D call, TRBD1, was not checked against the DNA. TRBV12-1 is an annotated pseudogene. The CDR3 totals 14 residues. The CDR3 nucleotides are TGTGCCAGCAGCTTTGACAGGGGACTCTACGAGCAGTACTTC. This gives the protein CASSFDRGLYEQYF.

Points on this clone: Other DNA sequences of this sample code for an identical CDR3. This chain uses TRBV3-1 (or the pseudogene TRBV3-2) with TRBJ1-5; D ambiguous. The length of the CDR3 is 13 residues. Germline-derived CDR1 and CDR2 are LGHDT and YNNKEL (reference sequence). The ends were cut back, 3 bases at V and 2 bases at J, with 5 bases in the middle. This chain's CDR3 is CASSQGGNQPQHF. Written as DNA, the CDR3 is TGTGCCAGCAGCCAGGGCGGCAATCAGCCCCAGCATTTT.

This sequence joins TRBV5-1 and TRBJ2-3; TRBD1 aligns across 11 bases. The CDR3 extends over 15 amino acids. The germline V gene encodes CDR1 SGHRS and CDR2 YFSETQ. J gave up 5 bases and V 0 bases, and 2 bases lay outside the gene matches. CDR3 loop: CASSLEGTGGDTQYF. CDR3 DNA sequence: TGCGCCAGCAGCTTGGAGGGGACAGGGGGAGATACGCAGTATTTT.

Here the CDR3 reads CASSLATGVNTEAFF. In DNA form, the CDR3 reads TGTGCCAGCTCTCTCGCGACAGGCGTTAACACTGAAGCTTTCTTT. The chain joins TRBV18 to TRBJ1-1; possible D gene TRBD1, 6 bases. The CDR3 length is 15 residues. Looked up from germline, CDR1 is KGHSH and CDR2 is LQKENI. Trimming removed 6 bases from V and 2 bases from J, with 16 bases in between.

V and J are TRBV18 and TRBJ1-1; TRBD1 matches at 8 bases. This CDR3 is built from 14 residues. V shed 5 bases, J shed 4 bases, and the junction held 6 bases outside the gene matches. Germline CDR1 reads KGHSH; CDR2 reads LQKENI. The chain's CDR3 is CASSEVDRGTEAFF. The CDR3 nucleotides are TGTGCCAGCTCAGAGGTCGACAGGGGCACTGAAGCTTTCTTT.

CDR3 loop: CASSVDRAGTGELFF. For the CDR3, the DNA is TGTGCCAGCAGCGTAGACAGGGCTGGCACCGGGGAGCTGTTTTTT. The V gene is TRBV9, the J gene TRBJ2-2; maybe TRBD1 (6 bases). CDR3 length equals 15 residues. Germline assignment: CDR1 SGDLS and CDR2 YYNGEE. V gave up 0 bases and J gave up 4 bases, with 10 bases separating them.

V and J are TRBV5-4 and TRBJ2-5; 7 bases match TRBD1. J was trimmed by 9 bases and V by 4 bases; bases with no gene match: 9. Germline CDR1 and CDR2: SGHNT and YYREEE (reference sequence). The CDR3 consists of 13 residues. The CDR3 here is CASSPTGTGAQYF. CDR3 bases: TGTGCCAGCAGCCCGACAGGGACCGGGGCCCAGTACTTC.

This clone was counted between two and nine times. This chain links TRBV7-9 with TRBJ2-2; D ambiguous. The V and J ends lost 2 bases and 0 bases respectively, with 4 bases between them. This CDR3 is built from 14 residues. Germline lookup yields CDR1 SEHNR and CDR2 FQNEAQ (reference sequence). Here the CDR3 reads CASSLNSNTGELFF. CDR3 sequence (DNA): TGTGCCAGCAGCTTAAACTCGAACACCGGGGAGCTGTTTTTT. Variable domain in full (rest from reference TRBV7-9 and TRBJ2-2): DTGVSQNPRHKITKRGQNVTFRCDPISEHNRLYWYRQTLGQGPEFLTYFQNEAQLEKSRLLSDRFSAERPKGSFSTLEIQRTEQGDSAMYLCASSLNSNTGELFFGEGSRLTVL.

In DNA form, the CDR3 reads TGTGCCAGCAGCTCCCGGACAGGGTTCCGGGAGACCCAGTACTTC. Its protein is CASSSRTGFRETQYF. The J gene is TRBJ2-5, the V gene TRBV5-6; TRBD1 aligns across 8 bases. The junction had 9 bases not matched to a gene; V was cut back by 3 bases and J by 5 bases. Germline assignment: CDR1 SGHDT and CDR2 YYEEEE. CDR3 length equals 15 residues.

This chain connects TRBV7-2 to TRBJ1-2, with unresolved D. Trimming took 5 bases from V and 6 from J, leaving 16 bases between them. CDR1 and CDR2 from the germline V gene are SGHTA and FQGNSA. This CDR3 has 14 residues. This CDR3 is CASSPLAAANGYTF. CDR3 bases: TGTGCCAGCAGCCCCCTGGCGGCCGCGAATGGCTACACCTTC.

V is TRBV5-4 and J is TRBJ2-3; the D gene is possibly TRBD2 (5 bases). Germline V CDR1 and CDR2: SGHNT, YYREEE (reference sequence). Trimming cost V 1 base and J 1 base, with 7 bases left between them. The CDR3 extends over 14 amino acids. This CDR3 reads CASSLLRGTDTQYF. The CDR3 coding sequence is TGTGCCAGCAGCTTGCTGAGGGGCACAGATACGCAGTATTTT. The entire variable domain, with the rest obtained from reference TRBV5-4 and TRBJ2-3, is as follows: ETGVTQSPTHLIKTRGQQVTLRCSSQSGHNTVSWYQQALGQGPQFIFQYYREEENGRGNFPPRFSGLQFPNYSSELNVNALELDDSALYLCASSLLRGTDTQYFGPGTRLTVL.

This chain uses TRBV5-8 with TRBJ1-4, with 10 bases that match TRBD1. The V segment lost 0 bases and the J segment 8 bases; nucleotides outside the gene matches: 7. This CDR3 contains 16 residues. Germline V lookup: CDR1 SGHTS, CDR2 YDEGEE. CDR3 DNA: TGTGCCAGCAGCTTGGTGCTGGACAGGGGGAGGGAAAAACTGTTTTTT. Translating it yields CASSLVLDRGREKLFF.

V usage is TRBV19 and J usage is TRBJ1-2; D is possibly TRBD1 (6 bases). The germline gives CDR1 LNHDA, CDR2 SQIVND (reference sequence). The length of the CDR3 is 14 residues. Trimming shortened V by 11 bases and J by 5 bases, and 21 bases separated the two germline ends. This CDR3 reads CAPERGGAWYGYTF. The DNA of the CDR3 is TGTGCCCCGGAGCGGGGGGGCGCTTGGTATGGCTACACCTTC.

The J gene is TRBJ1-1, the V gene TRBV18; 7 nucleotides align to TRBD1. With 1 base clipped from V and 8 bases from J, the junction kept 10 bases outside the gene matches. There are 15 residues in the CDR3. Germline-derived CDR1 and CDR2 are KGHSH and LQKENI. CDR3 protein: CASSPQSGQALEAFF. The DNA for the CDR3 is TGTGCCAGCTCACCACAGTCTGGACAGGCCCTAGAAGCTTTCTTT.

This rearrangement joins TRBV19 to TRBJ1-5; a weak D match, TRBD1 (6 bases). Trimming took off 4 bases at V and 5 bases at J, with 9 bases between the two ends. Looked up from germline, CDR1 is LNHDA and CDR2 is SQIVND (reference sequence). The CDR3 is 13 residues long. Here the CDR3 reads CASSSRTDQPQHF. CDR3 bases: TGTGCCAGTAGTAGCCGGACAGATCAGCCCCAGCATTTT. Filled out from reference TRBV19 and TRBJ1-5, the complete variable domain reads DGGITQSPKYLFRKEGQNVTLSCEQNLNHDAMYWYRQDPGQGLRLIYYSQIVNDFQKGDIAEGYSVSREKKESFPLTVTSAQKNPTAFYLCASSSRTDQPQHFGDGTRLSIL.

The chain combines TRBV7-8 with TRBJ2-2; no firm D call. The V gene's germline CDR1 is SGHVS and CDR2 FQNEAQ. This CDR3 is built from 16 residues. V gave up 5 bases and J gave up 0 bases, with 13 bases separating them. Here the CDR3 reads CASSPSARSNTGELFF. CDR3 DNA: TGTGCCAGCAGCCCCAGCGCCAGATCGAACACCGGGGAGCTGTTTTTT.

The chain employs TRBV19 and TRBJ1-6, with no clear D. The CDR3 length is 17 residues. V lost 6 bases and J 10 bases, leaving 25 bases between the germline ends. Looked up from germline, CDR1 is LNHDA and CDR2 is SQIVND (reference sequence). The DNA for the CDR3 is TGTGCCAGTAGCCCTACCTTTACATCGGGGTTGGGGTCACCCCTCCACTTT. Translation gives CASSPTFTSGLGSPLHF.

The chain employs TRBV5-5 and TRBJ2-7; D may be TRBD1 (6 bases). V lost 0 bases and J 1 base, leaving 11 bases between the germline ends. This CDR3 has 15 residues. CDR1 is SGHKS and CDR2 is YYEKEE in the germline V gene (reference sequence). CDR3 DNA sequence: TGTGCCAGCAGCTTGGGAGACAGGACGTCCTACGAGCAGTACTTC. Translation: CASSLGDRTSYEQYF.

The chain uses TRBV24-1 and TRBJ2-5; D possibly corresponds to TRBD1 (5 bases). CDR3 length: 13 residues. The V and J ends lost 4 bases and 5 bases respectively, with 10 bases between them. Germline CDR1 reads KGHDR; CDR2 reads SFDVKD. CDR3 nucleotide sequence: TGTGCCACCAGTGAAAGGGGCGAGGAGACCCAGTACTTC. It specifies CATSERGEETQYF.

The chain employs TRBV7-3 and TRBJ1-6; 11 bases fit TRBD1. CDR1 and CDR2 from the germline V gene are SGHTA and FQGTGA. The V and J ends lost 5 bases and 5 bases, in that order; junction bases with no gene match: 5. The CDR3 is 16 amino acids. This chain's CDR3 is CASSRTGGENNSPLHF. CDR3 DNA sequence: TGTGCCAGCAGCCGGACAGGGGGCGAAAATAATTCACCCCTCCACTTT.

About this clone: The identical CDR3 is also encoded by other nucleotide sequences in the sample. The chain couples TRBV19 to TRBJ1-2; a weak D match, TRBD1 (5 bases). CDR3 length equals 13 residues. Trimming shortened V by 6 bases and J by 2 bases, and 10 bases separated the two germline ends. CDR1 LNHDA and CDR2 SQIVND come from the germline V gene (reference sequence). CDR3 residues: CASSPGGNYGYTF. The DNA of the CDR3 is TGTGCCAGTAGCCCGGGGGGGAACTATGGCTACACCTTC.

The chain joins TRBV28 to TRBJ2-7; D is ambiguous. Germline CDR1 MDHEN, CDR2 SYDVKM. The CDR3 extends over 13 amino acids. Trimming took off 3 bases at V and 3 bases at J, with 9 bases between the two ends. The CDR3 region has the DNA TGTGCCAGCAGTTTGACTCTTGGCTACGAGCAGTACTTC. Protein: CASSLTLGYEQYF.

This clone showed up just a few times. CDR3 loop: CTSSTDRDGYTF. CDR3 coding DNA: TGCACCAGCAGCACGGACAGGGATGGCTACACCTTC. The gene calls are TRBV1 and TRBJ1-2; the D call of TRBD1 is as the table states it, not checked on the DNA. TRBV1 is termed a pseudogene. The CDR3 is made up of 12 amino acids.

This chain links TRBV7-9 with TRBJ2-7; D is uncertain. CDR1 and CDR2 from the germline V gene are SEHNR and FQNEAQ (reference sequence). This CDR3 region has 12 residues. The V gene lost 3 bases and the J gene lost 1 base, with 4 bases spanning the gap. This chain's CDR3 is CASSLSSYEQYF. The CDR3 DNA is TGTGCCAGCAGCTTGAGTTCCTACGAGCAGTACTTC. Full variable domain (outside the CDR3, taken from reference TRBV7-9 and TRBJ2-7): DTGVSQNPRHKITKRGQNVTFRCDPISEHNRLYWYRQTLGQGPEFLTYFQNEAQLEKSRLLSDRFSAERPKGSFSTLEIQRTEQGDSAMYLCASSLSSYEQYFGPGTRLTVT.

This clone was seen once. This rearrangement joins TRBV6-5 to TRBJ1-6; the D is unclear. The germline V gene has CDR1 MNHEY and CDR2 SVGAGI. This CDR3 contains 14 residues. The V gene lost 7 bases and the J gene lost 8 bases, with 15 bases spanning the gap. CDR3 sequence reads: CASMARGSDSPLHF. Here the CDR3 DNA reads TGTGCCAGCATGGCTCGGGGATCGGATTCACCCCTCCACTTT.

This chain uses TRBV4-1 with TRBJ1-5; D is uncertain. Deletions cut 4 bases from V and 7 bases from J, with 11 bases between. Germline V gene data show CDR1 as MGHRA and CDR2 as YSYEKL. The CDR3 consists of 13 residues. CDR3 protein: CASSRLEGQPQHF. DNA for the CDR3: TGCGCCAGCAGCCGCTTGGAGGGCCAGCCCCAGCATTTT.

This chain joins TRBV7-9 and TRBJ1-4; D ambiguous. The V end was cut by 6 bases, the J end by 0 bases, with 11 bases between. Germline CDR1 is SEHNR and CDR2 is FQNEAQ (reference sequence). The CDR3 runs 15 residues. Written as DNA, the CDR3 is TGTGCCAGCAGTAAAACGGGGTCAACTAATGAAAAACTGTTTTTT. Translated, it gives CASSKTGSTNEKLFF. Based on the CDR3 plus reference TRBV7-9 and TRBJ1-4, the full variable domain is DTGVSQNPRHKITKRGQNVTFRCDPISEHNRLYWYRQTLGQGPEFLTYFQNEAQLEKSRLLSDRFSAERPKGSFSTLEIQRTEQGDSAMYLCASSKTGSTNEKLFFGSGTQLSVL.

The chain carries TRBV3-1 (or the pseudogene TRBV3-2) and TRBJ2-7; TRBD1 agrees at 7 bases. The germline V gene has CDR1 LGHDT and CDR2 YNNKEL (reference sequence). With 0 bases clipped from V and 0 bases from J, the junction kept 14 bases outside the gene matches. The CDR3 is made up of 19 amino acids. The CDR3 region is CASSQEDSPRDSFSYEQYF. CDR3 DNA sequence: TGTGCCAGCAGCCAAGAAGATTCTCCCCGGGACAGTTTCTCCTACGAGCAGTACTTC.

This chain links TRBV19 with TRBJ1-2, with 7 bases that match TRBD1. The ends lost 7 bases at V and 8 bases at J; junction bases unmatched: 10. CDR3 length: 13 residues. CDR1 LNHDA and CDR2 SQIVND come from the germline V gene (reference sequence). Written as DNA, the CDR3 is TGTGCCAGTAACCTAAGAACAGGGGAAGGCTACACCTTC. It codes for CASNLRTGEGYTF.